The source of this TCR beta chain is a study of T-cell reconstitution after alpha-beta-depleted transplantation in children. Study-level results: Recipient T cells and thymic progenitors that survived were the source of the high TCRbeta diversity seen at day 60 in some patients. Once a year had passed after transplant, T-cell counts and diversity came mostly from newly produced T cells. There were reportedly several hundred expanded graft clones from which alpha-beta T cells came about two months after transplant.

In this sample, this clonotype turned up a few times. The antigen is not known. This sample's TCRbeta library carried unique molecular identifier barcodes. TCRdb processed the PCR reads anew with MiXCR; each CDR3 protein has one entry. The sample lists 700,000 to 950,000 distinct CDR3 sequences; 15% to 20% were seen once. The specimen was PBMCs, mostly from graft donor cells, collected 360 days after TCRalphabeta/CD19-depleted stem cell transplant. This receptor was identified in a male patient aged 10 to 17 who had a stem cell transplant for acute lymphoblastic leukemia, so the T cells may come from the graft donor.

The CDR3 loop is CASSQPLRGDSYNEQFF. CDR3 bases: TGTGCCAGCAGCCAACCTTTGCGGGGGGACTCCTACAATGAGCAGTTCTTC. The chain carries TRBV3-1 and TRBJ2-1; the match to TRBD2 covers 8 bases. The germline gives CDR1 LGHDT, CDR2 YNNKEL (reference sequence). V trimming: 2 bases; J trimming: 0 bases; junction bases outside the gene matches: 6. The CDR3 contains 17 residues.